This T cell receptor (beta chain) was retrieved from a study of OX40 agonist ivuxolimab in advanced cancers. This CDR3 region has 15 residues. With 6 bases clipped from V and 8 bases from J, the junction kept 11 bases outside the gene matches. CDR1 and CDR2 from the germline V gene are MNHNY and SVGAGI (reference sequence). The method was immunoSEQ multiplex PCR; TCRdb's version includes in-frame clones alone and lacks a portion of them. The data contain around 56,000 clones, roughly 80% of them singletons. The V and J genes are TRBV6-6 and TRBJ2-1; 9 nucleotides align to TRBD2. The receptor comes from an adult with an advanced solid tumor such as melanoma, head and neck, liver or kidney cancer. Here the sequenced sample was CD4+ or CD8+ T cells sorted from blood, taken in a trial of the OX40 agonist ivuxolimab. CDR3 amino acids: CASSPTAGGMDEQFF. The CDR3 DNA reads as TGTGCCAGCAGCCCCACAGCGGGAGGAATGGATGAGCAGTTCTTC.